The subject of this entry is one T cell receptor beta chain. Its specificity is not known. The entry originates in a study of T cell responses to AZD1222 COVID-19 vaccine. Points from the study as a whole: Following two doses of AZD1222, Spike-specific TCR breadth and depth rose. Sampled repertoires all dated from after the peak T cell response.

The CDR3 contains 16 residues. J gave up 5 bases and V 6 bases, and 12 bases lay outside the gene matches. Per germline, CDR1 ENHRY and CDR2 SYGVKD. Here immunoSEQ multiplex PCR was the method, and the copy in TCRdb shows in-frame clones only, minus some. Of 75,000 to 100,000 clones in the sample, approximately 85% were seen once. The material was peripheral blood, obtained on day 0 of AZD1222 vaccination. V is TRBV10-3 and J is TRBJ1-5; 8 nucleotides agree with TRBD1. The TCR originated in an adult in good health. The CDR3 loop reads CAISPDVGTGDQPQHF. CDR3 DNA: TGTGCCATCAGCCCCGACGTCGGGACAGGAGATCAGCCCCAGCATTTT.